The 14 T cell receptor beta chains in this list originate from one sample, sequenced in a study of blood T cell repertoires in COVID-19. Some clones are missing from TCRdb's copy, which holds only in-frame ones; the method was immunoSEQ multiplex PCR. Of hundreds of thousands of clones detected, roughly 90% appear once; the ten largest clones hold 9.5%. The sequenced sample consisted of PBMCs or T cells enriched from blood (not recorded which). The receptor source for this set is a woman aged 35 to 49 who had recovered from COVID-19.

The rearrangement uses TRBV30 and TRBJ1-1, with D tentatively TRBD1 (5 bases). V lost 2 bases, J lost 4 bases, and 11 bases lay in between. Germline CDR1 and CDR2: GTSNPN and SVGIG (reference sequence). The CDR3 is 13 amino acids. CDR3 sequence: CAWSRQSGTEAFF. CDR3 nucleotides: TGTGCCTGGAGTCGACAGTCCGGCACTGAAGCTTTCTTT. Full variable domain (missing parts from reference TRBV30 and TRBJ1-1): SQTIHQWPATLVQPVGSPLSLECTVEGTSNPNLYWYRQAAGRGLQLLFYSVGIGQISSEVPQNLSASRPQDRQFILSSKKLLLSDSGFYLCAWSRQSGTEAFFGQGTRLTVV.

This clone was observed a single time. The rearrangement links TRBV6-2 or TRBV6-3 to TRBJ1-4, with a weak D call TRBD1 (6 bases). V lost 2 bases, J lost 0 bases, and 19 bases lay in between. The CDR3 totals 19 residues. Germline CDR1 and CDR2: MNHEY and SVGEGT. CDR3 loop: CASSYRDIHQSATNEKLFF. In DNA form, the CDR3 reads TGTGCCAGCAGTTACAGGGACATCCACCAATCCGCAACTAATGAAAAACTGTTTTTT.

The CDR3 spells CASSLPWSGGYGGYTF. The CDR3 DNA reads TGTGCCAGCAGCTTGCCTTGGTCAGGGGGTTATGGTGGCTACACCTTC. The rearrangement joins TRBV5-8 to TRBJ1-2, with 7 bases fitting TRBD1. The CDR3 extends over 16 amino acids. The V gene's germline CDR1 is SGHTS and CDR2 YDEGEE. V lost 1 base, J lost 7 bases, and 13 bases stayed unmatched.

The chain employs TRBV7-9 and TRBJ2-7, with D perhaps TRBD2 (6 bases). This CDR3 is 15 amino acids long. V was trimmed by 5 bases and J by 5 bases, leaving 19 bases between them. Germline CDR1 is SEHNR and CDR2 is FQNEAQ (reference sequence). The CDR3 spells CASSPRRAPGDEQYF. For the CDR3, the DNA is TGTGCCAGCAGCCCCCGGAGGGCCCCAGGTGACGAGCAGTACTTC.

The rearrangement joins TRBV6-2 or TRBV6-3 to TRBJ2-1, with D possibly TRBD2 on 6 matching bases. CDR3 size: 14 residues. The germline V gene encodes CDR1 MNHEY and CDR2 SVGEGT. V lost 6 bases to trimming and J lost 4 bases, with 13 bases between them. The CDR3 coding sequence is TGTGCCAGCAGCCCCTGGGGGGATTACAATGAGCAGTTCTTC. Translated: CASSPWGDYNEQFF.

The J gene is TRBJ1-2, the V gene TRBV7-6, with D maybe TRBD1 (5 bases). The germline V gene encodes CDR1 SGHVS and CDR2 FNYEAQ. The CDR3 runs to 12 residues. V was pared by 1 base and J by 6 bases, with 6 bases between. This CDR3 is CASSLGRDGYTF. The CDR3 DNA is TGTGCCAGCAGCTTAGGCAGGGATGGCTACACCTTC.

V gene TRBV16 combines with J gene TRBJ2-1, with TRBD2 as a possible D gene (7 bases). Germline CDR1 and CDR2: KGHSY and FQNENV. The CDR3 is 13 residues long. Trimming removed 4 bases at V and 8 bases at J, with 12 bases between. For the CDR3, the DNA is TGTGCCAGCAGCCCGACGGGGGGCGATGAGCAGTTCTTC. Translating it yields CASSPTGGDEQFF.

V gene TRBV7-2 combines with J gene TRBJ1-2; TRBD1 is a possible D gene (6 bases). Trimming cost V 1 base and J 5 bases, with 23 bases left between them. The germline V gene encodes CDR1 SGHTA and CDR2 FQGNSA. The CDR3 sequence is 18 residues long. This chain's CDR3 is CASSLEASPLTGEYGYTF. Here the CDR3 DNA reads TGTGCCAGCAGCTTAGAGGCTTCCCCTCTGACAGGAGAATATGGCTACACCTTC.

The rearrangement joins TRBV5-4 to TRBJ1-6, with TRBD1 as a possible D gene (6 bases). This CDR3 is built from 18 residues. Trimming removed 5 bases from V and 3 bases from J, with 21 bases in between. In germline, CDR1 is SGHNT, CDR2 YYREEE (reference sequence). The CDR3 loop is CASSNRDMGFFYNSPLHF. The DNA for the CDR3 is TGTGCCAGCAGTAACCGGGACATGGGATTTTTCTATAATTCACCCCTCCACTTT.

V and J are TRBV11-2 and TRBJ1-2; 8 bases agree with TRBD1. The CDR3 length is 16 residues. V lost 3 bases, J lost 4 bases, and 10 bases stayed unmatched. CDR1 SGHAT and CDR2 FQNNGV come from the germline V gene. CDR3 bases: TGTGCCAGCAGCTTTCCCGGGACAGGAGCCGTCTATGGCTACACCTTC. Protein sequence: CASSFPGTGAVYGYTF.

The gene calls are TRBV13 and TRBJ2-7; 10 nucleotides line up with TRBD1. The CDR3 covers 15 residues. Unmatched junction bases numbered 10, after V lost 6 bases and J lost 5 bases. CDR1 is PRHDT, CDR2 FYEKMQ, per germline (reference sequence). The CDR3 DNA sequence: TGTGCCAGCAGTCCGGACAGGGGGTCTTTCAACGAGCAGTACTTC. Translation gives CASSPDRGSFNEQYF.

This clone has a handful of counts. The genes are TRBV10-3 and TRBJ2-3; 7 bases are shared with TRBD2. Germline V gene lookup returns CDR1 ENHRY and CDR2 SYGVKD. The CDR3 extends over 15 amino acids. J gave up 1 base and V 2 bases, and 3 bases lay outside the gene matches. DNA for the CDR3: TGTGCCATCAGTGAGGGCGGGGGACGCACAGATACGCAGTATTTT. It yields the protein CAISEGGGRTDTQYF.

The V call is TRBV3-1 (or the pseudogene TRBV3-2), the J call TRBJ1-3; D not resolved. Germline V gene sequence: CDR1 LGHDT, CDR2 YNNKEL (reference sequence). Trimming removed 5 bases at V and 0 bases at J, with 11 bases between. CDR3 length: 15 amino acids. CDR3 DNA sequence: TGTGCCAGCAGCTTCAGATTATCCTCTGGAAACACCATATATTTT. This gives the protein CASSFRLSSGNTIYF.

The V call is TRBV20-1, the J call TRBJ2-1, with 13 bases lining up with TRBD2. The CDR3 consists of 15 residues. The trim removed 3 bases at V and 5 bases at J, leaving 4 bases unmatched. Germline loops: CDR1 DFQATT, CDR2 SNEGSKA (reference sequence). The CDR3 sequence: CSASSGTSGNNEQFF. In nucleotides, the CDR3 is TGCAGTGCTAGTTCCGGGACTAGCGGGAACAATGAGCAGTTCTTC.